This TCR beta chain is from a study of cytomegalovirus exposure and HLA in healthy donors. Comments on this clone: Its antigen is as yet unknown.

Separate from the roughly 670-subject first cohort, the roughly 130-subject validation cohort was the one that the donors belonged to. Points from the study as a whole: Specificity of a few CMV-associated chains for CMV antigens was verified in vitro. A list of around 160 TCR beta chains associated with cytomegalovirus was given. Using the classifier, cytomegalovirus status was reportedly diagnosed with high specificity and sensitivity.

V lost 6 bases and J lost 0, with 12 bases in between. CDR1 MNHEY and CDR2 SMNVEV come from the germline V gene (reference sequence). The CDR3 totals 14 residues. Here immunoSEQ multiplex PCR was the method, and the copy in TCRdb shows in-frame clones only, minus some. The sample records 350,000 or so clones, about nine tenths being singletons. The gene calls are TRBV27 and TRBJ2-7; tentative D call: TRBD1 (6 bases). Sequencing was performed on PBMCs. This clonotype originated in a woman aged 18-35 years in good health and CMV-seronegative. As DNA, the CDR3 is TGTGCCAGCAGGTCTTTGGACAGCTCCTACGAGCAGTACTTC. It specifies CASRSLDSSYEQYF.